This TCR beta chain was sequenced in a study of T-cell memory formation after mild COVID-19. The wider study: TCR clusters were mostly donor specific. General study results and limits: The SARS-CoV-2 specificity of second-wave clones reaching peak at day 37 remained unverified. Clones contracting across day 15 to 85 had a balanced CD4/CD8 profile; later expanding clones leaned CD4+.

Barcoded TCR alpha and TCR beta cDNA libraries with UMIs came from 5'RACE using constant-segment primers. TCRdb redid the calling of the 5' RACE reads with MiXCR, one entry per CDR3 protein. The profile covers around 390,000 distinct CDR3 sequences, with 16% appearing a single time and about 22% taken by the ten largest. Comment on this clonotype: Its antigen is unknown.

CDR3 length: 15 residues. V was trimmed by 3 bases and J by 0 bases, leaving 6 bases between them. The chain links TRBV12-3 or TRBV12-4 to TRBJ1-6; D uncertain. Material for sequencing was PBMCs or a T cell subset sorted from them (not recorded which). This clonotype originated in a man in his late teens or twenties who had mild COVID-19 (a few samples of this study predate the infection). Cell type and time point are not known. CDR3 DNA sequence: TGTGCCAGCAGTTTTATGCGCTCCTATAATTCACCCCTCCACTTT. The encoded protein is CASSFMRSYNSPLHF.